The subject of this entry is one T cell receptor beta chain. This record belongs to a study of shared clonotypes between healthy human individuals. Germline V gene sequence: CDR1 SGDLS, CDR2 YYNGEE. This CDR3 region has 15 residues. Trimming shortened V by 4 bases and J by 2 bases, and 16 bases separated the two germline ends. CD45RA+ naive and CD45RA-negative memory subsets were separated from CD4+ cells. Every subset's genomic DNA went evenly onto several immunoSEQ plates. Assay used: immunoSEQ multiplex PCR; TCRdb lists only in-frame clones, some missing. The repertoire holds under 2.5 million clones, just under 95% seen once, with around 0.4% in the top ten.

The V call is TRBV9, the J call TRBJ2-7; D is uncertain. The clonotype was recovered from a man younger than 30 in good health. Some clones in this sample may be carry-over from other donors' samples. Sequences were obtained from naive CD4+ T cells from PBMCs. Subset reported: CD45RA+ positively selected. This CDR3 is CASSPYGPGTYEQYF. CDR3 bases: TGTGCCAGCAGCCCCTATGGGCCTGGTACCTACGAGCAGTACTTC.